The T cell receptor beta chain described here comes from a study of OX40 agonist ivuxolimab in advanced cancers. Study in general: Ivuxolimab, which patients received intravenously every 2 weeks, was dosed at 0.01 to 10 mg/kg.

The germline V gene encodes CDR1 SGHVS and CDR2 FQNEAQ. This CDR3 region has 14 residues. Trimming removed 5 bases from V and 1 base from J, with 10 bases in between. The study, taken as a whole, reports: People who partly responded at 0.1-3.0 mg/kg had some of the least clonal expansion seen. Expanded peripheral T cell antigen specificity was not determined.

Notes on this clone: Its cognate antigen is unknown.

Method: immunoSEQ multiplex PCR; TCRdb's copy keeps in-frame clones and lacks some. Among about 24,000 clones listed, more than 80% were seen once. This material consisted of CD4+ or CD8+ T cells sorted from blood, taken in a trial of the OX40 agonist ivuxolimab. The TCR was taken from an adult with an advanced solid tumor such as melanoma, head and neck, liver or kidney cancer. The gene calls are TRBV7-8 and TRBJ2-3; D possibly corresponds to TRBD2 (5 bases). The CDR3 DNA reads as TGTGCCAGCAGCAGAAGGGAGCGCACAGATACGCAGTATTTT. Amino acid sequence: CASSRRERTDTQYF.